The 30 T cell receptor beta chains reported below all come from one sample, sequenced in a study of cytomegalovirus exposure and HLA in healthy donors. Primers included in the PCR were 60 Vbeta and 13 Jbeta primers. TCRdb's copy holds only in-frame clones and misses some; the assay was immunoSEQ multiplex PCR. The data contain around 93,000 clones, about four fifths of them singletons. Sequencing input: PBMCs. Receptors originate from a man over 45 in good health and CMV-seronegative.

The chain uses TRBV5-4 and TRBJ2-3; tentative D call: TRBD1 (6 bases). V was pared by 0 bases and J by 1 base, with 9 bases between. There are 15 residues in the CDR3. Per germline, CDR1 SGHNT and CDR2 YYREEE (reference sequence). The CDR3 region has the DNA TGTGCCAGCAGCTTGGCGGACAGAGGCACAGATACGCAGTATTTT. Protein: CASSLADRGTDTQYF.

The chain couples TRBV5-1 to TRBJ2-3; the D gene is possibly TRBD1 (6 bases). CDR1 SGHRS and CDR2 YFSETQ come from the germline V gene. The CDR3 covers 14 residues. The V end lost 2 bases, the J end lost 2 bases, and 9 bases lay between the germline ends. In DNA, the CDR3 is TGCGCCAGCAGCTTCGGACAGACCACAGATACGCAGTATTTT. Translation gives CASSFGQTTDTQYF. Looking up the rest from reference TRBV5-1 and TRBJ2-3 gives the full variable domain: KAGVTQTPRYLIKTRGQQVTLSCSPISGHRSVSWYQQTPGQGLQFLFEYFSETQRNKGNFPGRFSGRQFSNSRSEMNVSTLELGDSALYLCASSFGQTTDTQYFGPGTRLTVL.

The J gene is TRBJ2-7, the V gene TRBV25-1, with a possible D match to TRBD2 (6 bases). The length of the CDR3 is 14 residues. Trimming removed 6 bases from V and 4 bases from J, with 16 bases in between. CDR1 and CDR2 from the germline V gene are MGHDK and SYGVNS. The CDR3 is CASSWGDRKYEQYF. The CDR3 DNA reads as TGTGCCAGCAGCTGGGGGGATAGGAAGTACGAGCAGTACTTC.

This chain uses TRBV10-2 with TRBJ2-1; 13 positions match TRBD2. Germline V gene lookup returns CDR1 WSHSY and CDR2 SAAADI. This CDR3 contains 15 residues. V gave up 8 bases and J gave up 4 bases; unmatched junction bases: 5. The CDR3 sequence: CASGRGLAGYNEQFF. The CDR3 nucleotides read TGCGCCAGCGGTAGGGGACTAGCGGGATACAATGAGCAGTTCTTC.

This sequence joins TRBV11-1 and TRBJ2-3, with D unresolved. Germline lookup yields CDR1 SGHAT and CDR2 FQDESV (reference sequence). The CDR3 extends over 12 amino acids. Trimming took 5 bases from V and 8 from J, leaving 11 bases between them. CDR3 bases: TGTGCCAGCAGCGGGCAAAGGCCTACGCAGTATTTT. Translating it yields CASSGQRPTQYF.

The rearrangement links TRBV9 to TRBJ2-5, with 8 bases lining up with TRBD2. In germline, CDR1 is SGDLS, CDR2 YYNGEE. This CDR3 spans 16 amino acids. Unmatched junction bases numbered 8, after V lost 0 bases and J lost 4 bases. The CDR3: CASSVGSAGDGETQYF. For the CDR3, the DNA is TGTGCCAGCAGCGTAGGGTCAGCGGGAGACGGAGAGACCCAGTACTTC. The variable domain in full, with the rest retrieved from reference TRBV9 and TRBJ2-5, is DSGVTQTPKHLITATGQRVTLRCSPRSGDLSVYWYQQSLDQGLQFLIQYYNGEERAKGNILERFSAQQFPDLHSELNLSSLELGDSALYFCASSVGSAGDGETQYFGPGTRLLVL.

This clone was found a few times. The chain uses TRBV5-4 and TRBJ2-1; D unresolved. Germline CDR1 is SGHNT and CDR2 is YYREEE (reference sequence). The V and J ends lost 0 bases and 9 bases respectively, with 7 bases between them. The CDR3 length is 12 residues. In DNA, the CDR3 is TGTGCCAGCAGCTTGGACATCAGTGAGCAGTTCTTC. It specifies CASSLDISEQFF.

The chain joins TRBV7-2 to TRBJ1-1; D perhaps matches TRBD1 (5 bases). Germline CDR1 reads SGHTA; CDR2 reads FQGNSA. There are 14 residues in the CDR3. The V end was cut by 5 bases, the J end by 5 bases, with 15 bases between. The CDR3 here is CASSPPGMRTEAFF. CDR3 sequence (DNA): TGTGCCAGCAGCCCCCCAGGGATGAGGACTGAAGCTTTCTTT.

V usage is TRBV19 and J usage is TRBJ2-7; 7 bases line up with TRBD1. This CDR3 contains 14 residues. V gave up 5 bases and J gave up 3 bases; unmatched junction bases: 7. The germline gives CDR1 LNHDA, CDR2 SQIVND (reference sequence). CDR3 region: CASSWTGKNYEQYF. In DNA, the CDR3 is TGTGCCAGTAGTTGGACAGGAAAGAACTACGAGCAGTACTTC.

There are a few counts of this clone. This chain links TRBV6-6 with TRBJ2-1, with 9 positions matching TRBD2. Germline assignment: CDR1 MNHNY and CDR2 SVGAGI (reference sequence). Trimming at V came to 2 bases and at J to 8 bases, leaving 7 bases not matched to a gene. This CDR3 region has 15 residues. The CDR3 nucleotides read TGTGCCAGCAGTTACGCGGGAGGGGGGCTCGATGAGCAGTTCTTC. This sequence encodes CASSYAGGGLDEQFF.

This chain uses TRBV6-1 with TRBJ1-5, with D perhaps TRBD1 (5 bases). Germline CDR1 MNHNS, CDR2 SASEGT. The CDR3 spans 13 residues. Deletions cut 6 bases from V and 6 bases from J, with 12 bases between. CDR3 sequence (DNA): TGTGCCAGCAGAGCAGGGATTTCTCAGCCCCAGCATTTT. Translating it yields CASRAGISQPQHF.

The chain couples TRBV27 to TRBJ1-1; D unresolved. CDR1 MNHEY and CDR2 SMNVEV come from the germline V gene (reference sequence). V lost 3 bases and J 4 bases, leaving 12 bases between the germline ends. The CDR3 has 14 amino acids. CDR3 loop: CASSFRALGTEAFF. The DNA of the CDR3 is TGTGCCAGCAGTTTTCGAGCCCTAGGCACTGAAGCTTTCTTT.

The chain couples TRBV10-3 to TRBJ2-7; TRBD2 might be the D (6 bases). CDR1 is ENHRY and CDR2 is SYGVKD in the germline V gene. This CDR3 is 13 amino acids long. Trimming pared 8 bases from V and 2 bases from J, leaving 13 bases between. The CDR3 DNA reads TGTGCCATCCGGGGGACTGGAGCCTACGAGCAGTACTTC. Translating it yields CAIRGTGAYEQYF.

The chain recombines TRBV19 with TRBJ2-7, with 9 bases matching TRBD1. The CDR3 runs 13 residues. V was pared by 8 bases and J by 5 bases, with 7 bases of the junction left unmatched. From germline, CDR1 is LNHDA and CDR2 SQIVND (reference sequence). Here the CDR3 reads CASSGQGGDEQYF. The CDR3 DNA reads TGTGCCAGTTCGGGACAGGGTGGGGACGAGCAGTACTTC. Full variable domain (missing parts from reference TRBV19 and TRBJ2-7): DGGITQSPKYLFRKEGQNVTLSCEQNLNHDAMYWYRQDPGQGLRLIYYSQIVNDFQKGDIAEGYSVSREKKESFPLTVTSAQKNPTAFYLCASSGQGGDEQYFGPGTRLTVT.

The chain carries TRBV6-1 and TRBJ1-2; D is undetermined. CDR1 MNHNS and CDR2 SASEGT come from the germline V gene. Trimming took 4 bases from V and 10 from J, leaving 16 bases between them. The CDR3 loop spans 13 amino acids. The CDR3 is CASSASSEDYYTF. CDR3 nucleotide sequence: TGTGCCAGCAGTGCTTCCAGCGAAGACTACTACACCTTC.

This clone showed up just once. The rearrangement joins TRBV11-2 to TRBJ1-2; D gene uncertain. The V end was cut by 1 base, the J end by 8 bases, with 17 bases between. The CDR3 loop spans 15 amino acids. CDR1 is SGHAT and CDR2 is FQNNGV in the germline V gene. CDR3 nucleotides: TGTGCCAGCAGCTTAGGGTCAGGCCCACGGGGAGGCTACACCTTC. This encodes CASSLGSGPRGGYTF.

This rearrangement joins TRBV10-3 to TRBJ2-7; a possible D gene is TRBD2 (6 bases). Between the trimmed V and J ends, which lost 7 bases and 5 bases, there was a span of 12 bases. The CDR3 has 12 residues. Germline V gives CDR1 ENHRY, CDR2 SYGVKD. CDR3 in amino acids: CAINRGSNEQYF. The CDR3, as DNA: TGTGCCATCAATCGGGGGTCGAACGAGCAGTACTTC.

The chain employs TRBV14 and TRBJ2-1, with 7 bases aligning to TRBD2. Germline trimming cut 8 bases from V and 3 bases from J; bases unmatched to any gene: 4. There are 13 residues in the CDR3. Germline V gene sequence: CDR1 SGHDN, CDR2 FVKESK. CDR3 sequence: CASSTSLYNEQFF. CDR3 nucleotide sequence: TGTGCCAGCTCGACTAGCCTCTACAATGAGCAGTTCTTC.

The chain has TRBV2 and TRBJ1-4; perhaps TRBD1 as D (6 bases). The CDR3 spans 14 residues. Germline V gene lookup returns CDR1 SNHLY and CDR2 FYNNEI. The germline V and J ends were trimmed by 7 bases and 3 bases, with 12 bases remaining between them. The CDR3 DNA sequence: TGTGCCAGCACCCGGGGGGCGGCTAATGAAAAACTGTTTTTT. It yields the protein CASTRGAANEKLFF.

The chain uses TRBV15 and TRBJ2-7; D is perhaps TRBD1 (5 bases). The CDR3 consists of 15 residues. The V gene's germline CDR1 is LNHNV and CDR2 YYDKDF (reference sequence). The germline V and J ends were trimmed by 4 bases and 0 bases, with 13 bases remaining between them. This CDR3 reads CATSTRTPGSYEQYF. The CDR3, as DNA: TGTGCCACCAGCACCCGGACACCTGGCTCCTACGAGCAGTACTTC.

V is TRBV19 and J is TRBJ2-1; 14 nucleotides agree with TRBD2. The CDR3 sequence is 16 residues long. The V and J ends lost 6 bases and 2 bases, in that order; junction bases with no gene match: 3. Germline V gives CDR1 LNHDA, CDR2 SQIVND (reference sequence). CDR3 coding DNA: TGTGCCAGTAGGGGGACTAGCGGGAGACCCTACAATGAGCAGTTCTTC. Translated, it gives CASRGTSGRPYNEQFF.

As concerns this clone: In the same sample, other DNA sequences code for this CDR3. The chain uses TRBV5-4 and TRBJ2-7; D is uncertain. V was cut by 4 bases and J by 3 bases, with 14 bases left in between. The germline V gene encodes CDR1 SGHNT and CDR2 YYREEE (reference sequence). The CDR3 is 14 residues long. Written as DNA, the CDR3 is TGTGCCAGCAGCAAAGCAGCAGGTTACTACGAGCAGTACTTC. This encodes CASSKAAGYYEQYF.

The J gene is TRBJ1-2, the V gene TRBV5-1; TRBD1 agrees at 10 bases. CDR3 size: 13 residues. Trimming at V came to 5 bases and at J to 7 bases, leaving 5 bases not matched to a gene. Germline V gene data show CDR1 as SGHRS and CDR2 as YFSETQ. CDR3 in DNA: TGCGCCAGCAGGCCCGGGACAGGGGTTGGCTACACCTTC. The encoded protein is CASRPGTGVGYTF.

The chain carries TRBV7-3 and TRBJ2-2; maybe TRBD2 (5 bases). CDR1 SGHTA and CDR2 FQGTGA come from the germline V gene. The V end lost 1 base, the J end lost 3 bases, and 9 bases lay between the germline ends. The length of the CDR3 is 15 residues. CDR3 amino acids: CASSLSGGDTGELFF. CDR3 DNA sequence: TGTGCCAGCAGCTTAAGTGGAGGAGACACCGGGGAGCTGTTTTTT.

This clone has more than one count but fewer than ten. The chain combines TRBV27 with TRBJ1-1; D is ambiguous. V lost 5 bases to trimming and J lost 5 bases, with 15 bases between them. Germline-derived CDR1 and CDR2 are MNHEY and SMNVEV (reference sequence). The CDR3 is made up of 14 amino acids. The CDR3 is CASSPHSLGTEAFF. The CDR3 DNA follows: TGTGCCAGCAGTCCCCACAGCCTTGGGACTGAAGCTTTCTTT.

This rearrangement joins TRBV9 to TRBJ2-3; D is perhaps TRBD2 (6 bases). V gave up 0 bases and J gave up 2 bases, with 10 bases separating them. The CDR3 totals 15 residues. Germline values: CDR1 SGDLS, CDR2 YYNGEE. CDR3 region: CASSVEGEDTDTQYF. The DNA of the CDR3 is TGTGCCAGCAGCGTAGAAGGGGAGGACACAGATACGCAGTATTTT.

On this clone: Different DNA sequences within this sample yield the same CDR3. CDR3 sequence (DNA): TGTGCCAGCACCCCCCCAGGCGGCACAGATACGCAGTATTTT. This codes for CASTPPGGTDTQYF. The chain joins TRBV6-5 to TRBJ2-3, with D hard to call. CDR1 MNHEY and CDR2 SVGAGI come from the germline V gene. This CDR3 has 14 amino acids. With 7 bases removed from V and 1 base from J, the gap between germline ends came to 12 bases.

The chain links TRBV10-3 to TRBJ2-2, with 12 bases lining up with TRBD2. The CDR3 sequence is 18 residues long. The germline V gene has CDR1 ENHRY and CDR2 SYGVKD. The V and J ends lost 5 bases and 6 bases, in that order; junction bases with no gene match: 13. CDR3 protein: CAISTGLAGRSIAGELFF. Written as DNA, the CDR3 is TGTGCCATCAGTACAGGACTAGCGGGAAGGAGTATCGCCGGGGAGCTGTTTTTT.

The J gene is TRBJ1-1, the V gene TRBV27; no definite D call. This CDR3 has 10 amino acids. Trimming removed 4 bases at V and 11 bases at J, with 8 bases between. The V gene's germline CDR1 is MNHEY and CDR2 SMNVEV (reference sequence). CDR3 residues: CASSYRAAFF. The CDR3 DNA follows: TGTGCCAGCAGTTATAGAGCGGCTTTCTTT.

This clone was found many times. The J gene is TRBJ2-7, the V gene TRBV6-5, with 9 nucleotides matching TRBD1. The CDR3 has 14 amino acids. Per germline, CDR1 MNHEY and CDR2 SVGAGI. The V segment lost 6 bases and the J segment 4 bases; nucleotides outside the gene matches: 7. This CDR3 is CASSAGTGRYEQYF. Here the CDR3 DNA reads TGTGCCAGCAGCGCCGGGACAGGGAGATACGAGCAGTACTTC.